The 28 T cell receptor beta chains in this list originate from one sample, sequenced in a study of identical twins. Using its own MiXCR run on the 5' RACE reads, TCRdb lists one record per CDR3 protein. The table records 1,800,000 or so distinct CDR3 sequences, under 35% of them present only once. What was sequenced was cord blood. The receptors shown here come from a newborn girl in good health.

In its sample, this clonotype was seen a few times. The V call is TRBV2, the J call TRBJ1-2; no clear D gene. Per germline, CDR1 SNHLY and CDR2 FYNNEI. CDR3 size: 15 residues. The V gene lost 9 bases and the J gene lost 0 bases, with 17 bases spanning the gap. The CDR3 spells CASIPDGPANYGYTF. The CDR3 DNA follows: TGTGCCAGTATCCCCGACGGGCCGGCTAACTATGGCTACACCTTC.

This clonotype has only a few counts. The chain employs TRBV4-1 and TRBJ2-1; D remains unclear. Germline V gene sequence: CDR1 MGHRA, CDR2 YSYEKL. The CDR3 contains 13 residues. V gave up 1 base and J gave up 6 bases, with 7 bases separating them. The CDR3 DNA sequence: TGCGCCAGCAGCCAAGGTTGGGGCAATGAGCAGTTCTTC. It codes for CASSQGWGNEQFF.

V and J are TRBV5-1 and TRBJ2-3; D is tentatively TRBD1 or TRBD2 (5 bases each). V gave up 0 bases and J gave up 6 bases, with 17 bases separating them. The CDR3 consists of 16 residues. Germline V gene lookup returns CDR1 SGHRS and CDR2 YFSETQ. The CDR3 protein is CASSLEEARGPDTQYF. CDR3 in DNA: TGCGCCAGCAGCTTGGAAGAGGCTAGGGGACCCGATACGCAGTATTTT.

This chain joins TRBV14 and TRBJ2-1, with unresolved D. V was trimmed by 4 bases and J by 8 bases, leaving 9 bases between them. The length of the CDR3 is 12 residues. Germline values: CDR1 SGHDN, CDR2 FVKESK. This CDR3 is CASSLMWYEQFF. The CDR3 region has the DNA TGTGCCAGCAGCCTGATGTGGTATGAGCAGTTCTTC. Full variable domain (remainder filled in from reference TRBV14 and TRBJ2-1): EAGVTQFPSHSVIEKGQTVTLRCDPISGHDNLYWYRRVMGKEIKFLLHFVKESKQDESGMPNNRFLAERTGGTYSTLKVQPAELEDSGVYFCASSLMWYEQFFGPGTRLTVL.

This clonotype was counted a few times. This chain links TRBV19 with TRBJ2-3; TRBD2 matches 7 bases. Germline CDR1 reads LNHDA; CDR2 reads SQIVND (reference sequence). The CDR3 runs to 17 residues. The ends lost 7 bases at V and 2 bases at J; junction bases unmatched: 15. CDR3 loop: CASTNTEASGHTDTQYF. In DNA form, the CDR3 reads TGTGCCAGTACCAATACGGAGGCTAGCGGCCACACAGATACGCAGTATTTT. The complete variable domain, with remaining parts taken from reference TRBV19 and TRBJ2-3, reads DGGITQSPKYLFRKEGQNVTLSCEQNLNHDAMYWYRQDPGQGLRLIYYSQIVNDFQKGDIAEGYSVSREKKESFPLTVTSAQKNPTAFYLCASTNTEASGHTDTQYFGPGTRLTVL.

On this clonotype itself: Since a much larger clone is just one base distant, this may be a read error. The DNA for the CDR3 is TGTGCCATCAGTGAGTTCGAGACAGTAACGAAGATCCGGTACTTC. This translates into CAISEFETVTKIRYF. This chain links TRBV10-3 with TRBJ2-5, with a possible D match to TRBD1 (5 bases). This CDR3 spans 15 amino acids. Germline CDR1 ENHRY, CDR2 SYGVKD. V shed 1 base and J shed 13 bases, with 22 bases lying between them.

In its sample, this clonotype was seen a few times. The chain uses TRBV6-1 and TRBJ2-4; D is ambiguous. The germline V and J ends were trimmed by 8 bases and 5 bases, with 25 bases remaining between them. The CDR3 runs 17 residues. Germline CDR1 reads MNHNS; CDR2 reads SASEGT. The CDR3 DNA reads TGTGCCAGCTCGGTTTCCCCCCCTGGGCCGATCCAAAACATTCAGTACTTC. As protein: CASSVSPPGPIQNIQYF.

V usage is TRBV7-2 and J usage is TRBJ2-7; the match to TRBD2 covers 9 bases. The J segment lost 2 bases and the V segment lost 5 bases, leaving 7 bases of the junction unmatched. The germline gives CDR1 SGHTA, CDR2 FQGNSA. CDR3 size: 15 residues. Here the CDR3 DNA reads TGTGCCAGCAGCCCGCTAGCGGGGCCTGCCTACGAGCAGTACTTC. Protein product: CASSPLAGPAYEQYF. Drawing the rest from reference TRBV7-2 and TRBJ2-7, the complete variable domain is GAGVSQSPSNKVTEKGKDVELRCDPISGHTALYWYRQSLGQGLEFLIYFQGNSAPDKSGLPSDRFSAERTGGSVSTLTIQRTQQEDSAVYLCASSPLAGPAYEQYFGPGTRLTVT.

This clonotype was seen more than once but under ten times. The chain joins TRBV15 to TRBJ1-4; TRBD1 matches 9 bases. Germline-derived CDR1 and CDR2 are LNHNV and YYDKDF (reference sequence). The CDR3 is 15 amino acids. Unmatched junction bases numbered 2, after V lost 2 bases and J lost 4 bases. The CDR3 spells CATSRTGGFNEKLFF. The CDR3 coding sequence is TGTGCCACCAGCAGAACAGGGGGCTTTAATGAAAAACTGTTTTTT.

The rearrangement uses TRBV10-3 and TRBJ2-7; 12 positions match TRBD2. J gave up 7 bases and V 0 bases, and 16 bases lay outside the gene matches. Germline assignment: CDR1 ENHRY and CDR2 SYGVKD. The CDR3 length is 19 residues. CDR3 bases: TGTGCCATCAGTGAGTCGCCGACTAGCGGGAGAGGTTATTACAATGAGCAGTACTTC. Amino acids: CAISESPTSGRGYYNEQYF.

The chain recombines TRBV6-5 with TRBJ1-2, with 10 bases matching TRBD1. CDR1 and CDR2 (germline): MNHEY, SVGAGI. J was trimmed by 5 bases and V by 4 bases; bases with no gene match: 4. This CDR3 contains 14 residues. Here the CDR3 DNA reads TGTGCCAGCAGTTCGACAGGGGGCTGGTATGGCTACACCTTC. Its protein product is CASSSTGGWYGYTF.

As concerns this clonotype: Germline is not matched at one junction end, which may reflect a read error. The V gene is TRBV13, the J gene TRBJ1-4; D is uncertain. The CDR3 totals 14 residues. From germline, CDR1 is PRHDT and CDR2 FYEKMQ (reference sequence). CDR3: CASNLGLEGGKLFF. The CDR3 nucleotides read TGTGCCAGCAACTTAGGCCTGGAAGGAGGAAAACTGTTTTTT.

Concerning this clonotype: The junction and the germline gene differ at one end; a read error may be behind it. This chain connects TRBV9 to TRBJ2-7; TRBD1 aligns across 7 bases. This CDR3 region has 14 residues. From germline, CDR1 is SGDLS and CDR2 YYNGEE. CDR3 bases: TGTGCCTGCAGCGCGACGGGACAGTCCTACGAGCAGTACTTC. Translating gives CACSATGQSYEQYF.

This clonotype was detected only a few times. J is TRBJ2-4 and V is TRBV12-5; 10 bases map to TRBD2. The germline V gene encodes CDR1 LGHNT and CDR2 FRNRAP. Losses at the gene ends were 5 bases for V and 0 bases for J; bases not matched to a gene: 10. The length of the CDR3 is 18 residues. CDR3 bases: TGTGCTAGTGGTACCGGACTAGCGGATAACCTAGCCAAAAACATTCAGTACTTC. This encodes CASGTGLADNLAKNIQYF.

The V and J genes are TRBV7-9 and TRBJ2-1; 12 positions match TRBD2. The CDR3 is 16 amino acids. The V segment lost 1 base and the J segment 7 bases; nucleotides outside the gene matches: 5. The germline V gene encodes CDR1 SEHNR and CDR2 FQNEAQ (reference sequence). The CDR3: CASSLVGGLAGNEQFF. In DNA form, the CDR3 reads TGTGCCAGCAGCTTAGTGGGGGGACTAGCGGGTAATGAGCAGTTCTTC.

The chain has TRBV5-1 and TRBJ1-4; possible D gene TRBD1, 5 bases. From germline, CDR1 is SGHRS and CDR2 YFSETQ. V lost 0 bases, J lost 8 bases, and 11 bases lay in between. The CDR3 is 14 amino acids. The CDR3 loop reads CASSLARETEKLFF. CDR3 DNA sequence: TGCGCCAGCAGCTTGGCCAGGGAGACGGAAAAACTGTTTTTT.

The chain uses TRBV28 and TRBJ1-4; D is unresolved. With 3 bases removed from V and 8 bases from J, the gap between germline ends came to 7 bases. This CDR3 has 12 residues. CDR1 and CDR2 from the germline V gene are MDHEN and SYDVKM. The CDR3 coding sequence is TGTGCCAGCAGTTTGGACGCGGAAAAACTGTTTTTT. Translation gives CASSLDAEKLFF.

A word on this clonotype: The junction differs from germline at one of its ends, possibly a read error. V and J are TRBV28 and TRBJ2-5; 7 nucleotides align to TRBD1. Germline V gives CDR1 MDHEN, CDR2 SYDVKM. The CDR3 covers 13 residues. The CDR3 DNA reads as TGTGCCGGCAGCCTGACAGGGCAAGAGACCCAGTACTTC. Protein: CAGSLTGQETQYF. The variable domain in full, completed from reference TRBV28 and TRBJ2-5, reads DVKVTQSSRYLVKRTGEKVFLECVQDMDHENMFWYRQDPGLGLRLIYFSYDVKMKEKGDIPEGYSVSREKKERFSLILESASTNQTSMYLCAGSLTGQETQYFGPGTRLLVL.

The genes are TRBV21-1 and TRBJ1-2; the table's TRBD1 call for D was not verified on the DNA. TRBV21-1 is shown as a pseudogene. There are 16 residues in the CDR3. Here the CDR3 reads CASSKAQRTSRYGYTF. The CDR3 DNA reads TGTGCCAGCAGCAAAGCGCAAAGGACATCAAGGTATGGCTACACCTTC.

This clonotype was counted between two and nine times. V gene TRBV29-1 combines with J gene TRBJ2-1; 8 nucleotides agree with TRBD2. Germline-derived CDR1 and CDR2 are SQVTM and ANQGSEA. J was trimmed by 3 bases and V by 3 bases; bases with no gene match: 4. The CDR3 is made up of 14 amino acids. CDR3 in DNA: TGCAGCGTTGAGTCGAGCGGGGGCTACAATGAGCAGTTCTTC. It specifies CSVESSGGYNEQFF.

This clonotype was counted between two and nine times. The J gene is TRBJ2-7, the V gene TRBV7-9, with TRBD1 matching 7 bases. The CDR3 covers 16 residues. The trim removed 1 base at V and 2 bases at J, leaving 8 bases unmatched. Germline values: CDR1 SEHNR, CDR2 FQNEAQ (reference sequence). CDR3 sequence (DNA): TGTGCCAGCAGCTTAGGGGGACAGTTAGGAACCTACGAGCAGTACTTC. It codes for CASSLGGQLGTYEQYF.

The rearrangement joins TRBV20-1 to TRBJ2-1; possible D gene TRBD2, 5 bases. The V gene lost 1 base and the J gene lost 2 bases, with 12 bases spanning the gap. CDR1 is DFQATT and CDR2 is SNEGSKA in the germline V gene (reference sequence). The CDR3 sequence is 15 residues long. The CDR3 region is CSARASGFPYNEQFF. The CDR3 DNA is TGCAGTGCTAGAGCCTCGGGGTTTCCCTACAATGAGCAGTTCTTC.

This clonotype was counted only a few times. This sequence joins TRBV20-1 and TRBJ2-3; D is perhaps TRBD1 or TRBD2 (6 bases each). From germline, CDR1 is DFQATT and CDR2 SNEGSKA (reference sequence). The CDR3 extends over 15 amino acids. Trimming cost V 5 bases and J 1 base, with 16 bases left between them. DNA of the CDR3: TGCAGTGCTGGACTACAGGGTGCAGGCACAGATACGCAGTATTTT. It yields the protein CSAGLQGAGTDTQYF.

The J gene is TRBJ2-4, the V gene TRBV5-1; TRBD2 aligns across 11 bases. From germline, CDR1 is SGHRS and CDR2 YFSETQ. The CDR3 runs to 15 residues. The junction had 12 bases not matched to a gene; V was cut back by 3 bases and J by 13 bases. CDR3 coding DNA: TGCGCCAGCAGCTCTCTAGCGGGAGGATTACGGGAGCAGTACTTC. This sequence encodes CASSSLAGGLREQYF.

This clonotype showed up just a few times. V gene TRBV20-1 combines with J gene TRBJ1-5; 8 bases agree with TRBD1. The length of the CDR3 is 14 residues. CDR1 and CDR2 (germline): DFQATT, SNEGSKA (reference sequence). V trimming: 4 bases; J trimming: 4 bases; junction bases outside the gene matches: 6. This chain's CDR3 is CSAKQGGGNQPQHF. CDR3 nucleotide sequence: TGCAGTGCTAAACAGGGGGGTGGAAATCAGCCCCAGCATTTT.

This clonotype was detected a few times. This chain joins TRBV5-1 and TRBJ1-1; TRBD1 aligns across 8 bases. V was clipped by 2 bases and J by 1 base; unmatched bases: 7. CDR1 is SGHRS, CDR2 YFSETQ, per germline. The CDR3 has 16 amino acids. The chain's CDR3 is CASSLGTGRGNTEAFF. As DNA, the CDR3 is TGCGCCAGCAGCTTAGGGACAGGTAGGGGGAACACTGAAGCTTTCTTT.

The genes are TRBV5-5 and TRBJ1-1, with D perhaps TRBD1 (6 bases). V was shortened by 7 bases and J by 10 bases, with 23 bases between the two germline ends. CDR1 is SGHKS and CDR2 is YYEKEE in the germline V gene (reference sequence). The CDR3 spans 14 residues. CDR3 DNA: TGTGCCAGCGGGGACTTCGACAGGCCCCCGGGAGCTTTCTTT. Its protein product is CASGDFDRPPGAFF.

V gene TRBV15 combines with J gene TRBJ1-5; D remains unclear. Germline V gene lookup returns CDR1 LNHNV and CDR2 YYDKDF (reference sequence). This CDR3 is 18 amino acids long. Trimming took 3 bases from V and 3 from J, leaving 21 bases between them. The CDR3 sequence: CATSRDAPIRTDNQPQHF. The DNA of the CDR3 is TGTGCCACCAGCAGGGACGCCCCCATCAGGACTGACAATCAGCCCCAGCATTTT.